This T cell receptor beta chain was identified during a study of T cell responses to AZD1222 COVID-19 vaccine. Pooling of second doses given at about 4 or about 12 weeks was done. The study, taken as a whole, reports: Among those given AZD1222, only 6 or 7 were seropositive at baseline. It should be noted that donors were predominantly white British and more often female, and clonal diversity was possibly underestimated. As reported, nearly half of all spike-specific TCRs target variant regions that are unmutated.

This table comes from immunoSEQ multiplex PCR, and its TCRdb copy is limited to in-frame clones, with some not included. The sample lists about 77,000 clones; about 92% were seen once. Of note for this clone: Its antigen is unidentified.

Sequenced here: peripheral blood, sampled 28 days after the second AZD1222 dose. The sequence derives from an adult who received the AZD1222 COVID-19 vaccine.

The CDR3 DNA sequence: TGTGCCAGCAGCCAAGAGGGACAGTCCCTCTCTGGCTACACCTTC. Its translation: CASSQEGQSLSGYTF. The J gene is TRBJ1-2, the V gene TRBV4-2; 7 nucleotides agree with TRBD1. Germline V gene lookup returns CDR1 LGHNA and CDR2 YNFKEQ. V dropped 0 bases and J dropped 7; count of bases not matched to a gene: 8. This CDR3 is built from 15 residues.